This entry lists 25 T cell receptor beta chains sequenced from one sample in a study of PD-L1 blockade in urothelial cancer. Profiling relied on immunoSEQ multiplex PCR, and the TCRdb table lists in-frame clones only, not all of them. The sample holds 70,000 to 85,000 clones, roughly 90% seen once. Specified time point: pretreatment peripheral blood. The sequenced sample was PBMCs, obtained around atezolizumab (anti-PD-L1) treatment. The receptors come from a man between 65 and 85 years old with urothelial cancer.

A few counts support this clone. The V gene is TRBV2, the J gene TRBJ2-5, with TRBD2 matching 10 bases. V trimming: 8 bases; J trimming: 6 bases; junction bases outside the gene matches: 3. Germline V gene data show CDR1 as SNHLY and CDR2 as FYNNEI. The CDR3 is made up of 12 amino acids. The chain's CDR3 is CASGTSAQTQYF. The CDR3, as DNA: TGTGCCAGCGGGACTAGCGCTCAGACCCAGTACTTC. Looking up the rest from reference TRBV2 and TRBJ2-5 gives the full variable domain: EPEVTQTPSHQVTQMGQEVILRCVPISNHLYFYWYRQILGQKVEFLVSFYNNEISEKSEIFDDQFSVERPDGSNFTLKIRSTKLEDSAMYFCASGTSAQTQYFGPGTRLLVL.

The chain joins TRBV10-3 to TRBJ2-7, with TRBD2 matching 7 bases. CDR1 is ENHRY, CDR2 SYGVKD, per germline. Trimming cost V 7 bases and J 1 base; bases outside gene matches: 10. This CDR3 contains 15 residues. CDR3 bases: TGTGCCATCACCCCCCAAGCGGGACGTTCCTACGAGCAGTACTTC. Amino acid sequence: CAITPQAGRSYEQYF.

CDR3 nucleotide sequence: TGTGCCAGCACAAGTTACCCGGGACAGGGAGATGGCTACACCTTC. Translation gives CASTSYPGQGDGYTF. The chain is built from TRBV6-6 and TRBJ1-2; 9 bases fit TRBD1. The germline CDR1 and CDR2 sequences are MNHNY and SVGAGI (reference sequence). The CDR3 is 15 residues long. V dropped 7 bases and J dropped 6; count of bases not matched to a gene: 12.

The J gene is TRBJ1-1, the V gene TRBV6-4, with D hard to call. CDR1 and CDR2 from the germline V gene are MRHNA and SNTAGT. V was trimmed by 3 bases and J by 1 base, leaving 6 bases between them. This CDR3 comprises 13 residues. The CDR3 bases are TGTGCCAGCAGTGAGGAGAGGAACACTGAAGCTTTCTTT. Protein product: CASSEERNTEAFF.

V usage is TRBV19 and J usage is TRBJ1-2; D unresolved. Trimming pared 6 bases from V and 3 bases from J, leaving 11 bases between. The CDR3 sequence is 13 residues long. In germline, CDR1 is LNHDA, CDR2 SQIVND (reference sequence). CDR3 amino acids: CASSPPSYYGYTF. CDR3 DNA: TGTGCCAGTAGCCCCCCCAGTTACTATGGCTACACCTTC. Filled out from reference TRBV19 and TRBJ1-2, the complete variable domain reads DGGITQSPKYLFRKEGQNVTLSCEQNLNHDAMYWYRQDPGQGLRLIYYSQIVNDFQKGDIAEGYSVSREKKESFPLTVTSAQKNPTAFYLCASSPPSYYGYTFGSGTRLTVV.

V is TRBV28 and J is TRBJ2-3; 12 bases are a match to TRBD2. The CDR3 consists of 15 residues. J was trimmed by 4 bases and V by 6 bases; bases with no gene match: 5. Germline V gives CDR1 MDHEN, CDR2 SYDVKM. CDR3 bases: TGTGCCAGCAGCCCGACTAGCGGGAGCTCAGATACGCAGTATTTT. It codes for CASSPTSGSSDTQYF.

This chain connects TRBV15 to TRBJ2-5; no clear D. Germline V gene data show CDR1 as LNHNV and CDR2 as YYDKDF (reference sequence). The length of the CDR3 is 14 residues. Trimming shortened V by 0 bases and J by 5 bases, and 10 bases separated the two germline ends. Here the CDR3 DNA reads TGTGCCACCAGCAGAGATCGGGTAGGCGAGACCCAGTACTTC. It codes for CATSRDRVGETQYF.

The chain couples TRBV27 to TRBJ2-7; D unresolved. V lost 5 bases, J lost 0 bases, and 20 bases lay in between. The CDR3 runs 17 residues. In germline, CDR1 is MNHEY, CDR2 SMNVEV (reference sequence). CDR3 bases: TGTGCCAGCAGTCTAACCGCCCCCGCCATCGGCTCCTACGAGCAGTACTTC. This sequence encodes CASSLTAPAIGSYEQYF.

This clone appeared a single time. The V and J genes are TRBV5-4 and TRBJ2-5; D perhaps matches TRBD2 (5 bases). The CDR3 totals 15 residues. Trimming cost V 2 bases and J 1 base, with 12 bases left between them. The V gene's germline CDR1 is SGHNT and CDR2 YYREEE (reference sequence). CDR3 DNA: TGTGCCAGCAGCTTTAGGCTGGGAGCCCAAGAGACCCAGTACTTC. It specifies CASSFRLGAQETQYF. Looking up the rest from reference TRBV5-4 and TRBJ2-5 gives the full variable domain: ETGVTQSPTHLIKTRGQQVTLRCSSQSGHNTVSWYQQALGQGPQFIFQYYREEENGRGNFPPRFSGLQFPNYSSELNVNALELDDSALYLCASSFRLGAQETQYFGPGTRLLVL.

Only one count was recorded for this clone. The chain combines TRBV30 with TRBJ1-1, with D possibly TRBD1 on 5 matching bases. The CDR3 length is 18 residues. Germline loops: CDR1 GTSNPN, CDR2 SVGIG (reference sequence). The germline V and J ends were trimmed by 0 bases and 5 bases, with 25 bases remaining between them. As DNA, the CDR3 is TGTGCCTGGAGTGTATCTTATCGCGGTGGCAGGGCTAAAACTGAAGCTTTCTTT. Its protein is CAWSVSYRGGRAKTEAFF.

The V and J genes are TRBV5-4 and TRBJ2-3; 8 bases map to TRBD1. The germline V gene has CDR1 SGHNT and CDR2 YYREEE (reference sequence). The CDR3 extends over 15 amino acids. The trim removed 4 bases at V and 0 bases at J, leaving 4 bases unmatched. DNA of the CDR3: TGTGCCAGCAGCCGGACAGGGCCAAGCACAGATACGCAGTATTTT. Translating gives CASSRTGPSTDTQYF.

CDR3 sequence (DNA): TGTGCCAGCAGCGTTACAGGTTACAGCTACGAGCAGTACTTC. Encoded protein: CASSVTGYSYEQYF. The chain recombines TRBV9 with TRBJ2-7; D perhaps matches TRBD1 (5 bases). Germline CDR1 is SGDLS and CDR2 is YYNGEE. The CDR3 has 14 residues. V was cut by 2 bases and J by 3 bases, with 12 bases left in between.

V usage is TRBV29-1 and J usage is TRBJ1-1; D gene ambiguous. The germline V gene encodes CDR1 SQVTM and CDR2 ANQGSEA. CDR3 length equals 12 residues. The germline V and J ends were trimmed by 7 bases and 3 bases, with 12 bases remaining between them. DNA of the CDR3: TGCAGCGCCGGGCGGGGAGACACTGAAGCTTTCTTT. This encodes CSAGRGDTEAFF. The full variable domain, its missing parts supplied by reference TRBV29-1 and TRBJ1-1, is SAVISQKPSRDICQRGTSLTIQCQVDSQVTMMFWYRQQPGQSLTLIATANQGSEATYESGFVIDKFPISRPNLTFSTLTVSNMSPEDSSIYLCSAGRGDTEAFFGQGTRLTVV.

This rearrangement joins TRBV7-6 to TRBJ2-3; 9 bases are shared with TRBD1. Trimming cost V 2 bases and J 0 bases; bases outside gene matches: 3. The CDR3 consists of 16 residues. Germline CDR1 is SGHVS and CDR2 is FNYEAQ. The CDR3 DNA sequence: TGTGCCAGCAGCTTACCGGGACAGGGCAGCACAGATACGCAGTATTTT. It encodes CASSLPGQGSTDTQYF.

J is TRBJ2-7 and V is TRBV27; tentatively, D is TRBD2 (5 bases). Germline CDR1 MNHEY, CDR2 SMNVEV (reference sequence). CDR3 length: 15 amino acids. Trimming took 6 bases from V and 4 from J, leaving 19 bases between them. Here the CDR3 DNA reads TGTGCCAGCAGGGGTAGCGAGGCTAATACTTACGAGCAGTACTTC. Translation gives CASRGSEANTYEQYF.

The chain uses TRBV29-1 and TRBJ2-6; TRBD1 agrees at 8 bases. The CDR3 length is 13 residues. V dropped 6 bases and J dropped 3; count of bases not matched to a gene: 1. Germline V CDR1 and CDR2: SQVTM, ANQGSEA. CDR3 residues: CSVQGDGANVLTF. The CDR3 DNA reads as TGCAGCGTACAGGGGGATGGGGCCAACGTCCTGACTTTC.

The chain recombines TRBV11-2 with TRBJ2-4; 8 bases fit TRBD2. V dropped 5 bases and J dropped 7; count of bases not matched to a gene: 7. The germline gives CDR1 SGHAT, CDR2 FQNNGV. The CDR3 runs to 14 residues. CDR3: CASSLSGIRNIQYF. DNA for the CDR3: TGTGCCAGCAGCCTTAGCGGGATAAGGAACATTCAGTACTTC.

CDR3 DNA: TGTGCCAGCAAGTCTGGCAGTTATAGCAATCAGCCCCAGCATTTT. It encodes CASKSGSYSNQPQHF. The rearrangement links TRBV6-5 to TRBJ1-5; D gene ambiguous. The CDR3 length is 15 residues. V lost 7 bases, J lost 0 bases, and 13 bases lay in between. The germline CDR1 and CDR2 sequences are MNHEY and SVGAGI.

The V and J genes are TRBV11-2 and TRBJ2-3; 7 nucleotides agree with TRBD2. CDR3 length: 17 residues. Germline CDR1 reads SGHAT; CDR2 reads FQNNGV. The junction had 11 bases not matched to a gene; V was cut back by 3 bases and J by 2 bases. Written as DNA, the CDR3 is TGTGCCAGCAGCTTCCGCCCCACGCTAGCGGACACAGATACGCAGTATTTT. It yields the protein CASSFRPTLADTDTQYF. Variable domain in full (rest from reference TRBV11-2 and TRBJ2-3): EAGVAQSPRYKIIEKRQSVAFWCNPISGHATLYWYQQILGQGPKLLIQFQNNGVVDDSQLPKDRFSAERLKGVDSTLKIQPAKLEDSAVYLCASSFRPTLADTDTQYFGPGTRLTVL.

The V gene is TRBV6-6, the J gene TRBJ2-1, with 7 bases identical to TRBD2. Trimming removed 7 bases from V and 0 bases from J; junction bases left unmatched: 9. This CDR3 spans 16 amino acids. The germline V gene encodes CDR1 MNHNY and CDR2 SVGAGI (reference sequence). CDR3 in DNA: TGTGCCAGCATTCCGACTAGCCGCAGCTCCTACAATGAGCAGTTCTTC. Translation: CASIPTSRSSYNEQFF.

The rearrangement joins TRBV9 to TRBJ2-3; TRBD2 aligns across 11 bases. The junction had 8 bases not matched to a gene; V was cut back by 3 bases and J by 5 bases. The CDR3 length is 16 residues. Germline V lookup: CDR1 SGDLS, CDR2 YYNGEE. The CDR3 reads CASSASLAGVIDTQYF. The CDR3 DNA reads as TGTGCCAGCAGCGCCTCACTAGCGGGAGTGATAGATACGCAGTATTTT.

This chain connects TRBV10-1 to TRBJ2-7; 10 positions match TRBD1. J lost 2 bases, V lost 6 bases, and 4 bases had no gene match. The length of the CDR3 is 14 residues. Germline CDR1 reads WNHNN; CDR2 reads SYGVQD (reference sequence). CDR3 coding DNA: TGCGCCAGCAGCGGCGGACAGGGGGCCTACGAGCAGTACTTC. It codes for CASSGGQGAYEQYF.

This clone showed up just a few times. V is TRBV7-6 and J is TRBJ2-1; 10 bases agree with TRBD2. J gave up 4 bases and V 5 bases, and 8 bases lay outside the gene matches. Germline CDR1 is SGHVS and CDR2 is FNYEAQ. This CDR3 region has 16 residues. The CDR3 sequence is CASSARTSGNYNEQFF. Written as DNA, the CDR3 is TGTGCCAGCAGCGCTCGGACTAGCGGAAATTACAATGAGCAGTTCTTC.

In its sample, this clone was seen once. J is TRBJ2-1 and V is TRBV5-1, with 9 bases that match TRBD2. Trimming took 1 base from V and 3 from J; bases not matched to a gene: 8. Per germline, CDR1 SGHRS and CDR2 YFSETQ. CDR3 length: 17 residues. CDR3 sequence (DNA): TGCGCCAGCAGCTTGCGCAAGCGGGAGGTAGACTACAATGAGCAGTTCTTC. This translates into CASSLRKREVDYNEQFF.

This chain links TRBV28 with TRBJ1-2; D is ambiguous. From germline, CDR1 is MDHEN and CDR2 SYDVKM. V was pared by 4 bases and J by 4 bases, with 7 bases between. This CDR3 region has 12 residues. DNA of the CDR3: TGTGCCAGCAGTTCCGACATCTATGGCTACACCTTC. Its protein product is CASSSDIYGYTF.